The rows below give T cell receptor beta chains drawn from one sample of a study of OX40 agonist ivuxolimab in advanced cancers. The protocol was immunoSEQ multiplex PCR, while the TCRdb copy is restricted to in-frame clones and leaves out a portion. Altogether some 100,000 clones are present, 80% to 90% being singletons, with the ten largest covering 0.95% to 1.2%. The specimen comprised CD4+ or CD8+ T cells sorted from blood, sampled in a trial of the OX40 agonist ivuxolimab. The receptors stem from an adult with an advanced solid tumor such as melanoma, head and neck, liver or kidney cancer. Both conserved end residues are trimmed from each CDR3.

j_call v_call cdr3_aa
TRBJ2-2 TRBV18 ASKVTGTVNTGELF
TRBJ2-1 TRBV6-5 ASSYGTSGEVEQF
TRBJ1-2 TRBV10-3 AISESRQGTGYT
TRBJ2-4 TRBV28 ASTPPQGQVWDKNIQY
TRBJ2-7 TRBV2 ASGTRRDRTDFYEQY
TRBJ2-3 TRBV18 ASSPQQGAGTDTQY
TRBJ2-7 TRBV29-1 SISTGYYEQY
TRBJ1-6 TRBV6-1 ASRHLNSPLH
TRBJ1-5 TRBV7-6 ASSSNSDQPQH
TRBJ1-4 TRBV5-6 ASSLYSINEKLF
TRBJ2-2 TRBV5-1 ASSLAQALLTGELF
TRBJ2-4 TRBV5-1 ASSYGAKNIQY
TRBJ2-7 TRBV9 ASLGRRDSYEQY
TRBJ1-2 TRBV28 ASSSPDRELIHT
TRBJ1-1 TRBV6-5 ASSTAETTEAF
TRBJ1-1 TRBV7-2 ASSFWTGPNTEAF
TRBJ2-3 TRBV6-1 ASSVVPAGGSDTQY